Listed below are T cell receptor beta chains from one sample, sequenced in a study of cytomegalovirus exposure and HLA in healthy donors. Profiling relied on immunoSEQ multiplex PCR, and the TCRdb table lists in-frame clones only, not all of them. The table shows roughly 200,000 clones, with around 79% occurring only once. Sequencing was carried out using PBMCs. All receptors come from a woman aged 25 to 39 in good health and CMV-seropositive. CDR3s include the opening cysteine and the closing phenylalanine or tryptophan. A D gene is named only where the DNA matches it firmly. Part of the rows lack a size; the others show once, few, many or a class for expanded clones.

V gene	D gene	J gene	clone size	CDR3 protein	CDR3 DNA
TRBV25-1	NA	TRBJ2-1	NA	CASSGPRDSSYNEQFF	TGTGCCAGCAGTGGGCCACGGGACTCCTCCTACAATGAGCAGTTCTTC
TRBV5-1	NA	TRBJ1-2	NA	CASSGKSGPYGYTF	TGCGCCAGCAGCGGCAAGAGTGGGCCCTATGGCTACACCTTC
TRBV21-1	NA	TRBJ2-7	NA	CASSSRGGRDRGHLSSYEQYF	TGTGCCAGCAGCTCCAGGGGGGGCCGGGACAGGGGCCATTTGAGCTCCTACGAGCAGTACTTC
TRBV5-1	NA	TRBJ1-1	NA	CASSPGFMNTEAFF	TGCGCCAGCAGCCCGGGGTTCATGAACACTGAAGCTTTCTTT
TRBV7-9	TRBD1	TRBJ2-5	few	CASTWPMTGGQETQYF	TGTGCCAGCACCTGGCCAATGACAGGGGGCCAAGAGACCCAGTACTTC
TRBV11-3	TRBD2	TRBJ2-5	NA	CASSLIFLAGVGGETQYF	TGTGCCAGCAGCTTAATATTCCTAGCGGGAGTCGGAGGAGAGACCCAGTACTTC
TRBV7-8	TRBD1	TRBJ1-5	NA	CASSPGQGRRGNQPQHF	TGTGCCAGCAGCCCCGGACAGGGGCGGAGGGGCAATCAGCCCCAGCATTTT
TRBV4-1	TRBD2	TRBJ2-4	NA	CASSQPTSGGNKNIQYF	TGCGCCAGCAGCCAACCGACTAGCGGGGGGAATAAAAACATTCAGTACTTC
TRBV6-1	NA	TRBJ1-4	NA	CASTGGFATNEKLFF	TGTGCCAGCACGGGGGGGTTTGCAACTAATGAAAAACTGTTTTTT
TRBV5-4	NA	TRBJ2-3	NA	CASSIMGRDTQYF	TGTGCCAGCAGCATAATGGGGCGAGATACGCAGTATTTT
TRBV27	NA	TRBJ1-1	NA	CASSLRGTLSEAFF	TGTGCCAGCAGTTTACGGGGGACCCTCTCTGAAGCTTTCTTT
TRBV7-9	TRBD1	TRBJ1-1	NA	CASSPPRQGVDTEAFF	TGTGCCAGCAGCCCCCCGAGACAGGGGGTGGACACTGAAGCTTTCTTT
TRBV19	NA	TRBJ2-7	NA	CASSIDLTTGLRGEQYF	TGTGCCAGTAGTATAGATCTTACGACGGGTCTACGGGGAGAGCAGTACTTC
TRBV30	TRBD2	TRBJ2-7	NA	CAWSEFSGRFDEQYF	TGTGCCTGGAGTGAATTTAGCGGGAGGTTCGACGAGCAGTACTTC
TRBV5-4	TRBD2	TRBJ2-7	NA	CASSSLLAGGIYEQYF	TGTGCCAGCAGCTCCTTACTAGCGGGGGGGATCTACGAGCAGTACTTC
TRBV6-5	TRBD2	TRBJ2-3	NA	CASSRGGATDTQYF	TGTGCCAGCAGTCGCGGGGGGGCGACAGATACGCAGTATTTT
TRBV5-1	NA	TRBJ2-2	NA	CASSSRAGENTGELFF	TGCGCCAGCTCTTCCCGAGCGGGCGAGAACACCGGGGAGCTGTTTTTT
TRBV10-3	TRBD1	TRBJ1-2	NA	CAISQGETNYGYTF	TGTGCCATCAGCCAGGGGGAGACTAACTATGGCTACACCTTC
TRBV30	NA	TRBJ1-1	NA	CAWRELYVDTEAFF	TGTGCCTGGAGGGAACTATACGTGGACACTGAAGCTTTCTTT
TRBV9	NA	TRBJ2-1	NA	CASSVNPYGEQFF	TGTGCCAGCAGCGTAAACCCTTACGGGGAGCAGTTCTTC
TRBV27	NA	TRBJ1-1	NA	CASSPTTGYGEAFF	TGTGCCAGCAGCCCCACCACAGGGTACGGTGAAGCTTTCTTT
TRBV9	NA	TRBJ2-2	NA	CASSVALTGELFF	TGTGCCAGCAGCGTAGCCCTCACCGGGGAGCTGTTTTTT
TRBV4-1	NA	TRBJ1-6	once	CASSQGALQGRSPLHF	TGCGCCAGCAGCCAAGGGGCCTTACAGGGTCGGTCACCCCTCCACTTT
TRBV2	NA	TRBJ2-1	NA	CASSGVKDTHNEQFF	TGTGCCAGCAGTGGAGTAAAGGACACACACAATGAGCAGTTCTTC
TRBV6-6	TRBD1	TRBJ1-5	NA	CASSETGVGQPQHF	TGTGCCAGCAGTGAGACAGGGGTCGGGCAGCCCCAGCATTTT
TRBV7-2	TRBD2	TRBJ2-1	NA	CASSYGLAGHEQFF	TGTGCCAGCAGCTACGGACTAGCGGGGCATGAGCAGTTCTTC
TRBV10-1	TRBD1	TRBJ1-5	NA	CASSGTYRGIDNQPQHF	TGCGCCAGCAGTGGAACATACAGGGGAATTGACAATCAGCCCCAGCATTTT
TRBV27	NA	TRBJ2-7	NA	CASSPRGAASYEQYF	TGTGCCAGCAGCCCCCGCGGTGCTGCCTCCTACGAGCAGTACTTC
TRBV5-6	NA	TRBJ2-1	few	CASSFGLVGGVYNEQFF	TGTGCCAGCAGCTTTGGGCTCGTCGGCGGGGTCTACAATGAGCAGTTCTTC
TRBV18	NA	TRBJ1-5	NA	CASSRGGVQPQHF	TGTGCCAGCTCTCGGGGCGGGGTTCAGCCCCAGCATTTT
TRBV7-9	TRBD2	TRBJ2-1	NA	CASSFLAGGSNEQFF	TGTGCCAGCAGCTTCCTAGCGGGGGGCTCTAATGAGCAGTTCTTC
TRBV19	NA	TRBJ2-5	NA	CASSPGARETQYF	TGTGCCAGTAGTCCGGGAGCCCGGGAGACCCAGTACTTC
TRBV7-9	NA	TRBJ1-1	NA	CASSLVIRDTEAFF	TGTGCCAGCAGCCTAGTGATCAGGGACACTGAAGCTTTCTTT
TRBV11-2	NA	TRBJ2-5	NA	CASSLGPTRIQETQYF	TGTGCCAGCAGCTTAGGGCCTACTAGAATCCAAGAGACCCAGTACTTC
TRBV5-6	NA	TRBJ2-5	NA	CASSLARSETQYF	TGTGCCAGCAGCTTGGCGAGGTCAGAGACCCAGTACTTC
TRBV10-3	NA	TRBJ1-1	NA	CAISEFRAEAFF	TGTGCCATCAGTGAGTTCAGGGCCGAAGCTTTCTTT
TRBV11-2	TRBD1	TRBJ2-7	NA	CASSSRTGNYEQYF	TGTGCCAGCAGCTCGCGGACAGGGAACTACGAGCAGTACTTC
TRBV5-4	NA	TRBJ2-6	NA	CASTRQADPSGANVLTF	TGTGCCAGCACCCGCCAGGCAGATCCCTCTGGGGCCAACGTCCTGACTTTC
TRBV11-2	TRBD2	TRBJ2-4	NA	CASRIPGGFQAKNIQYF	TGTGCCAGCAGAATCCCGGGGGGGTTTCAAGCCAAAAACATTCAGTACTTC
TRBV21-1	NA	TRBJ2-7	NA	CASMLKPGEQYF	TGTGCCAGCATGCTGAAGCCCGGCGAGCAGTACTTC
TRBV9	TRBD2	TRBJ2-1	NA	CASSPRSGADSYNEQFF	TGTGCCAGCAGCCCACGTAGCGGGGCCGACTCCTACAATGAGCAGTTCTTC
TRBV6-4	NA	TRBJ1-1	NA	CASSPGHANTEAFF	TGTGCCAGCAGCCCCGGACACGCGAACACTGAAGCTTTCTTT
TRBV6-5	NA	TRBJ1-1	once	CASTESGAYNTEAFF	TGTGCCAGCACCGAGAGCGGGGCATACAACACTGAAGCTTTCTTT
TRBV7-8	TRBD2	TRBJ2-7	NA	CASSTPGLAGSYEQYF	TGTGCCAGCAGCACCCCGGGACTAGCGGGCTCCTACGAGCAGTACTTC
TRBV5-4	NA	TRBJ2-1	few	CASSQGGAGYNEQFF	TGTGCCAGCAGCCAAGGCGGGGCTGGATACAATGAGCAGTTCTTC
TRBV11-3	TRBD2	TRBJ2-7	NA	CASSQGLASGSEQYF	TGTGCCAGCAGCCAAGGACTAGCCTCGGGGAGCGAGCAGTACTTC
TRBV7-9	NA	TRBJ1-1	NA	CASSPTWERTEALF	TGTGCCAGCAGCCCTACCTGGGAGAGGACTGAAGCTCTCTTT
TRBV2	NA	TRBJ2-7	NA	CASRERRGYEQYF	TGTGCCAGCAGGGAGCGGAGAGGTTACGAGCAGTACTTC
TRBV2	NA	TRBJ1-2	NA	CASKGGEVPNYGYTF	TGTGCCAGCAAAGGGGGGGAGGTTCCCAACTATGGCTACACCTTC
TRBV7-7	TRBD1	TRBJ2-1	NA	CASSLGQAFYNEQFF	TGTGCCAGCAGCTTGGGACAGGCCTTCTACAATGAGCAGTTCTTC